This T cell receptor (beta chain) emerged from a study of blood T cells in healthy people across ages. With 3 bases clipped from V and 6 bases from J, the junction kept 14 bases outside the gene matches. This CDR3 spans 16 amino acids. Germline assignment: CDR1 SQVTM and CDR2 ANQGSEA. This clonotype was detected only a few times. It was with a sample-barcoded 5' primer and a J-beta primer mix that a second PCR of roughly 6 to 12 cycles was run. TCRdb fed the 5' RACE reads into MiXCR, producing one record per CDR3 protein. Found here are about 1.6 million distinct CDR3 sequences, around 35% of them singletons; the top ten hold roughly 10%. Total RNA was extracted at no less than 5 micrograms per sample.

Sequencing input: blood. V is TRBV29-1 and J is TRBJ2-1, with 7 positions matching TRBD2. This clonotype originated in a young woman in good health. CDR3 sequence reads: CSVEDVSLLAVNEQFF. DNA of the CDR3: TGCAGCGTTGAGGATGTAAGTCTCCTAGCGGTCAATGAGCAGTTCTTC.